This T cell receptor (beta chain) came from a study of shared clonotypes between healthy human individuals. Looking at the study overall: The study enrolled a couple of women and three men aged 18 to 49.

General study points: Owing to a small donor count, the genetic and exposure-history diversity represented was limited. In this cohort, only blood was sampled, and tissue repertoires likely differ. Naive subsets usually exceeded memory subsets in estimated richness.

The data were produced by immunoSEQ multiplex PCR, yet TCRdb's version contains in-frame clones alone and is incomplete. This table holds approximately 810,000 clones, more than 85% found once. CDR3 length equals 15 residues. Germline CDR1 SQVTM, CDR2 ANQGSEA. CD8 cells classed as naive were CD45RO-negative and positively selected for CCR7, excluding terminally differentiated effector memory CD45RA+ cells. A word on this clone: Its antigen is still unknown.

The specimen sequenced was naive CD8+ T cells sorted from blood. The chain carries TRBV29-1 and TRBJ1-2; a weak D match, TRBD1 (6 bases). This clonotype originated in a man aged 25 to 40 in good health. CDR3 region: CSYTQTGLGGYGYTF. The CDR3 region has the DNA TGCAGTTACACTCAGACAGGTCTGGGGGGCTATGGCTACACCTTC.